The table lists the clone carrying this TCR beta chain with a count of one. The V gene end was trimmed by 6 bases and the J gene end by 6 bases; junction bases not matched to a gene: 13. The germline gives CDR1 LGHNT, CDR2 FRNRAP. This CDR3 is built from 16 residues. Per the study methods: Amplification of reference gene primers was used by the study to estimate nucleated cell counts. TCRdb keeps only in-frame clones here, not all; method: immunoSEQ multiplex PCR. The V and J calls and clone size are taken from that table; D and trimming were inferred from the DNA. In the table there are a few hundred thousand clones, 80% to 90% of which are singletons. This sample stems from a study of blood T cell repertoires in COVID-19. Within 2 weeks of study entry, exposed participants had contacted a PCR-confirmed or clinician-diagnosed COVID-19 case.

The specimen was PBMCs or T cells enriched from blood (not recorded which). The sequence was collected from a woman in her twenties or thirties who had been exposed to COVID-19. This chain connects TRBV12-5 to TRBJ2-1; TRBD1 agrees at 8 bases. CDR3 loop: CASGRDPGQASNEQFF. Here the CDR3 DNA reads TGTGCTAGTGGGCGAGATCCGGGACAGGCTAGCAATGAGCAGTTCTTC.